The 32 T cell receptor beta chains below all came from one sample that was sequenced in a study of molecular identifiers for immune sequencing clone quantification. Using its own MiXCR run on the PCR reads, TCRdb lists one record per CDR3 protein. The sample comprises 45,000 to 55,000 distinct CDR3 sequences, roughly a third of which are singletons, and 3.5% to 4% rests with the top ten. The sequenced material came from naive CD8+ T cells from blood, with Jurkat cell RNA spiked in. Subset in this sample: FACS-sorted CD8+CD4-CCR7+CD45RA+ naive T cells. The receptor source for this set is a human donor in good health. Some libraries in this study had Jurkat cell RNA spiked in.

This clonotype has more than one count but fewer than ten. The chain is built from TRBV28 and TRBJ2-7, with D possibly matching TRBD1 (5 bases). V shed 10 bases and J shed 0 bases, with 16 bases lying between them. Germline V lookup: CDR1 MDHEN, CDR2 SYDVKM. This CDR3 has 14 amino acids. DNA of the CDR3: TGTGCCACATCGAACGGACAATACTCCTACGAGCAGTACTTC. It is translated as CATSNGQYSYEQYF. Supplemented by reference TRBV28 and TRBJ2-7, the full variable domain reads DVKVTQSSRYLVKRTGEKVFLECVQDMDHENMFWYRQDPGLGLRLIYFSYDVKMKEKGDIPEGYSVSREKKERFSLILESASTNQTSMYLCATSNGQYSYEQYFGPGTRLTVT.

This chain joins TRBV7-6 and TRBJ1-1, with no clear D. CDR3 length: 14 amino acids. The V and J ends lost 0 bases and 3 bases respectively, with 8 bases between them. The germline CDR1 and CDR2 sequences are SGHVS and FNYEAQ. As DNA, the CDR3 is TGTGCCAGCAGCTTAGCTCGAGGGTACACTGAAGCTTTCTTT. It translates to CASSLARGYTEAFF.

This clonotype came up a few times. This sequence joins TRBV19 and TRBJ1-5, with a possible D match to TRBD1 (5 bases). CDR1 is LNHDA, CDR2 SQIVND, per germline (reference sequence). Trimming stripped 0 bases from V and 6 bases from J, with 9 bases between. There are 14 residues in the CDR3. DNA of the CDR3: TGTGCCAGTAGTATAGACCAGGGTGCTCAGCCCCAGCATTTT. This gives the protein CASSIDQGAQPQHF.

This clonotype was recorded a few times. The rearrangement uses TRBV10-3 and TRBJ2-3; 7 bases map to TRBD2. V gave up 6 bases and J gave up 1 base; unmatched junction bases: 4. The CDR3 loop spans 14 amino acids. Germline V gives CDR1 ENHRY, CDR2 SYGVKD. CDR3 DNA: TGTGCCATCAGGCCAGCGGGACGCACAGATACGCAGTATTTT. This sequence encodes CAIRPAGRTDTQYF.

This chain joins TRBV24-1 and TRBJ2-7; perhaps TRBD1 as D (6 bases). CDR3 length: 12 amino acids. V shed 2 bases and J shed 5 bases, with 6 bases lying between them. The germline gives CDR1 KGHDR, CDR2 SFDVKD. Written as DNA, the CDR3 is TGTGCCACCAGTGATTCAGGGGACGAGCAGTACTTC. It yields the protein CATSDSGDEQYF.

Points on this clonotype: A read error may be the cause here, since a much bigger clone is one base away. J is TRBJ2-2 and V is TRBV29-1; 7 nucleotides align to TRBD1. Losses at the gene ends were 7 bases for V and 0 bases for J; bases not matched to a gene: 8. Germline V lookup: CDR1 SQVTM, CDR2 ANQGSEA. CDR3 length: 15 residues. Here the CDR3 DNA reads TGCAGCGCCACCTCAGGGACAGCGAACACCGGGGAGCTGTTTTTT. Protein: CSATSGTANTGELFF.

This sequence joins TRBV5-5 and TRBJ2-7; 9 bases are shared with TRBD1. The CDR3 sequence is 18 residues long. CDR1 and CDR2 from the germline V gene are SGHKS and YYEKEE (reference sequence). V shed 0 bases, J shed 2 bases, and the junction held 12 bases outside the gene matches. CDR3 sequence reads: CASSLVPGQGRGTYEQYF. CDR3 nucleotide sequence: TGTGCCAGCAGCTTGGTTCCGGGACAGGGAAGAGGGACCTACGAGCAGTACTTC. Together with reference TRBV5-5 and TRBJ2-7, the CDR3 gives the full variable domain: DAGVTQSPTHLIKTRGQQVTLRCSPISGHKSVSWYQQVLGQGPQFIFQYYEKEERGRGNFPDRFSARQFPNYSSELNVNALLLGDSALYLCASSLVPGQGRGTYEQYFGPGTRLTVT.

V and J are TRBV12-5 and TRBJ1-2; the match to TRBD1 covers 9 bases. J gave up 6 bases and V 2 bases, and 7 bases lay outside the gene matches. Germline CDR1 is LGHNT and CDR2 is FRNRAP. The CDR3 has 15 amino acids. The CDR3 region is CASGLYGQGRHGYTF. CDR3 bases: TGTGCTAGTGGTTTGTACGGACAGGGGAGACATGGCTACACCTTC.

In regard to this clonotype: One end of the junction fails to match germline, which may point to a read error. CDR3 nucleotide sequence: TGTACCAGCAGGCCCTATGGGAATTCACCCCTCCACTTT. It codes for CTSRPYGNSPLHF. The rearrangement joins TRBV28 to TRBJ1-6; unclear D gene. This CDR3 spans 13 amino acids. CDR1 is MDHEN and CDR2 is SYDVKM in the germline V gene.

This clonotype was recorded at least ten times. V is TRBV6-5 and J is TRBJ2-3; D possibly corresponds to TRBD2 (6 bases). The CDR3 runs to 14 residues. Per the germline V gene, CDR1 is MNHEY and CDR2 is SVGAGI. Trimming took off 5 bases at V and 4 bases at J, with 13 bases between the two ends. The CDR3 DNA follows: TGTGCCAGCAGTGACCTAGCGTCAGCAGATACGCAGTATTTT. Amino acid sequence: CASSDLASADTQYF.

The chain's CDR3 is CAISESMGAFYNEQFF. The CDR3, as DNA: TGTGCCATCAGTGAGTCTATGGGAGCATTCTACAATGAGCAGTTCTTC. The chain employs TRBV10-3 and TRBJ2-1, with D possibly TRBD2 on 5 matching bases. The CDR3 contains 16 residues. The germline gives CDR1 ENHRY, CDR2 SYGVKD. Trimming removed 0 bases from V and 3 bases from J, with 12 bases in between.

Concerning this clonotype: A junction end diverges from the germline sequence, so it may reflect a read error. V usage is TRBV4-1 and J usage is TRBJ2-2; the match to TRBD1 covers 8 bases. The CDR3 spans 16 residues. Germline CDR1 is MGHRA and CDR2 is YSYEKL. In nucleotides, the CDR3 is TGCGCCAGCAGCCACCCAGCAGGGGGCCCCACCGGGGAGCAGTTTTTT. Amino acid sequence: CASSHPAGGPTGEQFF.

This clonotype has at least ten counts. Written as DNA, the CDR3 is TGTGCCAGCAGCCCATGGGTCGGACAGGGAGTCTACGAGCAGTACTTC. Protein product: CASSPWVGQGVYEQYF. The chain is built from TRBV14 and TRBJ2-7; 8 nucleotides align to TRBD1. Trimming took 4 bases from V and 3 from J; bases not matched to a gene: 11. Germline V CDR1 and CDR2: SGHDN, FVKESK. CDR3 length: 16 residues.

This clonotype showed up many times. This chain joins TRBV29-1 and TRBJ2-3, with a weak D call TRBD2 (6 bases). Trimming shortened V by 3 bases and J by 1 base, and 14 bases separated the two germline ends. Germline V gene data show CDR1 as SQVTM and CDR2 as ANQGSEA. The CDR3 is 15 residues long. The CDR3 nucleotides are TGCAGCGTTGACACTGGATCGGGAGGCACAGATACGCAGTATTTT. This sequence encodes CSVDTGSGGTDTQYF.

This clonotype was recorded many times. CDR3 loop: CASSHANYEQYF. CDR3 DNA sequence: TGTGCCAGCAGTCACGCAAATTACGAGCAGTACTTC. The gene calls are TRBV6-5 and TRBJ2-7, with no clear D. This CDR3 contains 12 residues. V was clipped by 5 bases and J by 4 bases, with 9 bases between them. Per germline, CDR1 MNHEY and CDR2 SVGAGI.

For this clonotype: The CDR3 end shows no conserved phenylalanine or tryptophan, and so a read error is likely. The V and J genes are TRBV5-4 and TRBJ2-1; D possibly corresponds to TRBD2 (7 bases). Trimming pared 2 bases from V and 4 bases from J, leaving 19 bases between. Germline CDR1 reads SGHNT; CDR2 reads YYREEE (reference sequence). The CDR3 contains 17 residues. CDR3 protein: CASSFYPAGAGYNEQFY. CDR3 in DNA: TGTGCCAGCAGCTTTTACCCCGCGGGGGCAGGGTACAATGAGCAGTTCTAC.

Turning to this clonotype: Its ends do not fully match the called genes, so a read error is possible. V is TRBV5-6 and J is TRBJ2-3; possibly TRBD2 for D (6 bases). This CDR3 is built from 16 residues. Germline-derived CDR1 and CDR2 are SGHDT and YYEEEE. The CDR3 loop is CASSAGSWQEGDTRYF. For the CDR3, the DNA is TGTGCCAGCAGCGCGGGTTCCTGGCAGGAGGGAGATACGCGGTATTTT.

This clonotype appeared many times. The chain has TRBV28 and TRBJ1-2, with TRBD1 matching 8 bases. This CDR3 spans 15 amino acids. V shed 5 bases, J shed 3 bases, and the junction held 8 bases outside the gene matches. The germline V gene encodes CDR1 MDHEN and CDR2 SYDVKM. The CDR3 nucleotides read TGTGCCAGCAGTCCAACCCCAGGGGGCTACTATGGCTACACCTTC. Residues: CASSPTPGGYYGYTF.

In the case of this clonotype: This clone may be a read error of a much larger clone one base away. V gene TRBV2 combines with J gene TRBJ2-1; weak D call: TRBD1 (6 bases). CDR1 is SNHLY and CDR2 is FYNNEI in the germline V gene. Trimming pared 11 bases from V and 5 bases from J, leaving 19 bases between. The CDR3 consists of 14 residues. The CDR3 nucleotides read TGTGCCGGCACCGAGGACAGTCTTAACAATGAGCAGTTCTTC. It is translated as CAGTEDSLNNEQFF.

This clonotype has just a few counts. The chain couples TRBV6-5 to TRBJ2-3; D unresolved. V lost 7 bases, J lost 5 bases, and 16 bases lay in between. CDR3 size: 14 residues. From germline, CDR1 is MNHEY and CDR2 SVGAGI. The CDR3 nucleotides are TGTGCCAGCACCTCCCCCGTGCGGATAGATACGCAGTATTTT. Translating gives CASTSPVRIDTQYF.

Notes on this clonotype: A clone one base away is much larger, so this may be a read error. Without the conserved terminal phenylalanine or tryptophan, this CDR3 likely stems from a read error. The J gene is TRBJ2-1, the V gene TRBV7-8; the D is unclear. This CDR3 region has 12 residues. The germline V gene encodes CDR1 SGHVS and CDR2 FQNEAQ. Trimming took off 6 bases at V and 8 bases at J, with 11 bases between the two ends. The chain's CDR3 is CASRGIVHEQFL. The CDR3 DNA sequence: TGTGCCAGCAGGGGAATTGTCCATGAGCAGTTCCTC.

The rearrangement joins TRBV10-3 to TRBJ1-4, with D possibly being TRBD1 (5 bases). There are 12 residues in the CDR3. Germline V CDR1 and CDR2: ENHRY, SYGVKD. Trimming left V 10 bases short and J 8 bases short, with 14 bases between. CDR3 residues: CATMDQGEKLFF. The CDR3 DNA is TGTGCCACGATGGACCAGGGCGAAAAACTGTTTTTT.

With respect to this clonotype: The conserved phenylalanine or tryptophan normally closing the CDR3 is absent here, so this likely arose from a read error. The genes are TRBV20-1 and TRBJ2-7; no reliable D call. Germline loops: CDR1 DFQATT, CDR2 SNEGSKA (reference sequence). This CDR3 is 17 amino acids long. Trimming removed 1 base at V and 5 bases at J, with 24 bases between. CDR3 loop: CSARAEAQDSPLNEQYI. The CDR3 region has the DNA TGCAGTGCTAGAGCGGAAGCCCAAGACTCCCCCCTCAACGAGCAGTACATC.

This clonotype was recorded many times. The CDR3 region is CASSLWAGANVLTF. The DNA of the CDR3 is TGTGCCAGCAGCTTGTGGGCTGGGGCCAACGTCCTGACTTTC. V is TRBV5-6 and J is TRBJ2-6; D not resolved. Trimming removed 1 base at V and 2 bases at J, with 4 bases between. The CDR3 runs to 14 residues. CDR1 and CDR2 from the germline V gene are SGHDT and YYEEEE.

This clonotype was seen a handful of times. The V and J genes are TRBV28 and TRBJ1-3; D is unclear. CDR1 is MDHEN, CDR2 SYDVKM, per germline. The V and J ends lost 6 bases and 4 bases respectively, with 13 bases between them. This CDR3 spans 14 amino acids. The CDR3 coding sequence is TGTGCCAGCAGACGTCAGCTGGGAGGAAACACCATATATTTT. It is translated as CASRRQLGGNTIYF.

The chain employs TRBV20-1 and TRBJ2-1; 11 bases are shared with TRBD2. The CDR3 contains 12 residues. Germline V CDR1 and CDR2: DFQATT, SNEGSKA (reference sequence). CDR3 amino acids: CSQTSGINEQFF. In DNA form, the CDR3 reads TGCAGCCAGACTAGCGGGATCAATGAGCAGTTCTTC.

As for this clonotype: An end of the junction does not agree with germline; a read error may underlie this. This chain joins TRBV7-9 and TRBJ2-2, with D uncertain. This CDR3 comprises 15 residues. Germline V gene lookup returns CDR1 SEHNR and CDR2 FQNEAQ (reference sequence). As DNA, the CDR3 is TGTGCCAGCACCCTACCCCTAAAGAACCCCGGGGAGCTGTTTTTT. Translating it yields CASTLPLKNPGELFF.

This clonotype was recorded many times. This rearrangement joins TRBV20-1 to TRBJ2-5, with 8 bases matching TRBD1. V shed 0 bases, J shed 3 bases, and the junction held 6 bases outside the gene matches. Germline loops: CDR1 DFQATT, CDR2 SNEGSKA (reference sequence). There are 15 residues in the CDR3. The CDR3, as DNA: TGCAGTGCTAGAGATCGGTACAGGGGGGAAGAGACCCAGTACTTC. Translating gives CSARDRYRGEETQYF.

This clonotype occurred a few times. The chain links TRBV27 to TRBJ2-1; 9 bases align to TRBD2. Losses at the gene ends were 6 bases for V and 3 bases for J; bases not matched to a gene: 6. The CDR3 consists of 15 residues. Per the germline V gene, CDR1 is MNHEY and CDR2 is SMNVEV (reference sequence). The CDR3 DNA follows: TGTGCCAGCAGGATAGTAGCGGGGGACTACAATGAGCAGTTCTTC. Translation: CASRIVAGDYNEQFF.

V gene TRBV28 combines with J gene TRBJ2-7, with 9 bases that match TRBD2. J gave up 3 bases and V 6 bases, and 15 bases lay outside the gene matches. CDR1 MDHEN and CDR2 SYDVKM come from the germline V gene. CDR3 size: 17 residues. This CDR3 is CASSPVGVAGEGYEQYF. The DNA for the CDR3 is TGTGCCAGCAGCCCCGTAGGGGTAGCGGGAGAGGGCTACGAGCAGTACTTC.

This clonotype was detected only a few times. The chain has TRBV14 and TRBJ2-5, with D uncertain. The germline V gene has CDR1 SGHDN and CDR2 FVKESK. Trimming cost V 2 bases and J 5 bases, with 9 bases left between them. This CDR3 is built from 13 residues. Here the CDR3 DNA reads TGTGCCAGCAGCCAATGGGCGGCGGAGACCCAGTACTTC. Translation: CASSQWAAETQYF.

V usage is TRBV12-3 or TRBV12-4 and J usage is TRBJ1-2; D not certain. The V end was cut by 10 bases, the J end by 8 bases, with 23 bases between. This CDR3 comprises 14 residues. As DNA, the CDR3 is TGTGCCACCAACATCGGTTCCCCGCTCGGGGGCTACACCTTC. The encoded protein is CATNIGSPLGGYTF.